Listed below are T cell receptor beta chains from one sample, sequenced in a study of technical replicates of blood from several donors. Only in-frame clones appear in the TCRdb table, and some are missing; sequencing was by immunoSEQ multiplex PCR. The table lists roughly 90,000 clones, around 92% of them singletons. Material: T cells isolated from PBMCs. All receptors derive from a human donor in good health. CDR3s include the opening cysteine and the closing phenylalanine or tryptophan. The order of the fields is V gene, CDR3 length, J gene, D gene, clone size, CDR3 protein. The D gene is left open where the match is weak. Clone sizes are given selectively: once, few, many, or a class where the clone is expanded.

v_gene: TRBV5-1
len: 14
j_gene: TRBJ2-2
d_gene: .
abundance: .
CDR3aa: CASSLVLAGGELFF

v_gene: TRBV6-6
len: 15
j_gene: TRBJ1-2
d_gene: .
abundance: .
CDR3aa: CASSSTGLGNYGYTF

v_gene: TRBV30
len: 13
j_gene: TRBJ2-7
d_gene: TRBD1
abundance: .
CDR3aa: CAQAELTGDEQYF

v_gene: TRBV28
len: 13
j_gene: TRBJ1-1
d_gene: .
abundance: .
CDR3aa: CASIFPGNTEAFF

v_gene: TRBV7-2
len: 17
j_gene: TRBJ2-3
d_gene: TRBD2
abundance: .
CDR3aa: CASSFNLAGRFTDTQYF

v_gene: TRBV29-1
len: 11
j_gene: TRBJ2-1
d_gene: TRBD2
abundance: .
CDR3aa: CSVNLGGEQFF

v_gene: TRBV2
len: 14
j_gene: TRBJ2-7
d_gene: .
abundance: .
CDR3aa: CASSGGLTSYEQYF

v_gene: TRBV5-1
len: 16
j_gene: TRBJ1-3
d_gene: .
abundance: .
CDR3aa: CASSLGTAYKGNTIYF

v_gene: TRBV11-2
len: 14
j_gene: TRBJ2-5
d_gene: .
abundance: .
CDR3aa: CASSLVGEGGTQYF

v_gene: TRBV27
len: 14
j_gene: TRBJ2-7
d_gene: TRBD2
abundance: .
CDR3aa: CASSLASGSYEQYF

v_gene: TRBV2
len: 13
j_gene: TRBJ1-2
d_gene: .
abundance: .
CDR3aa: CASTLSANYGYTF

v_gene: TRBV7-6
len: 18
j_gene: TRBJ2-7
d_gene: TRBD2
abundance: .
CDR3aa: CASSLRTSGRALSYEQYF

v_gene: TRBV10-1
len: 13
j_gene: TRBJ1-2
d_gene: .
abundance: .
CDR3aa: CASSESSTVGYTF

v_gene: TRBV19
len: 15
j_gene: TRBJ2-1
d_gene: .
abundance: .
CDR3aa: CASSIVGGPYNEQFF

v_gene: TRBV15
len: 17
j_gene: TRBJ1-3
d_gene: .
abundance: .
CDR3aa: CATSRDRGALSGNTIYF

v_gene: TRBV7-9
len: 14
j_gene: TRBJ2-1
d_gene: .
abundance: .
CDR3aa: CASSHPLSGEEQFF

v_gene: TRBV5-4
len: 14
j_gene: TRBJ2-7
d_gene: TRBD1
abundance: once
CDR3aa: CASSHGQGVYEQYF

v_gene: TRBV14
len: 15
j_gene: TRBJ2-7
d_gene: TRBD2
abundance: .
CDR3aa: CASSHGRARSYEQYF

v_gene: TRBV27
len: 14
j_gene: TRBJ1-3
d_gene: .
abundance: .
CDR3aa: CASGSPASGNTIYF

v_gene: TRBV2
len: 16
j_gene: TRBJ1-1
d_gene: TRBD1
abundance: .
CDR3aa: CASRTRDRPREAEAFF

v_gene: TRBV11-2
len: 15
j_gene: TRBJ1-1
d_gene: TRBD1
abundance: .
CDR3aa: CASSRRQGVDTEAFF

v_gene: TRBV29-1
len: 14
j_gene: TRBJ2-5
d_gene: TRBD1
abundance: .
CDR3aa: CSANGQGRRGTQYF

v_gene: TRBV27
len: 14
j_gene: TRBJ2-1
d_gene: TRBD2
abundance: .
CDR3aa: CASRLAGGPDEQFF

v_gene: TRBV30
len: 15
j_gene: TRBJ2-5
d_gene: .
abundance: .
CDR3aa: CAWSGVGATEETQYF

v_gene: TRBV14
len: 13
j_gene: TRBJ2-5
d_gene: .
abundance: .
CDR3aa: CASSQNIGETQYF

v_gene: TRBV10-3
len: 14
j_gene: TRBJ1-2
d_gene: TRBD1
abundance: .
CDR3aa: CAIRRQGANYGYTF

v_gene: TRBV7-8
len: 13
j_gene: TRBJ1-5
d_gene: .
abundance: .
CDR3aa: CASSHSIYQPQHF

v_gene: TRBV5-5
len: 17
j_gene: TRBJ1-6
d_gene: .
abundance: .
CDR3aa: CASSLDSPLVINSPLHF

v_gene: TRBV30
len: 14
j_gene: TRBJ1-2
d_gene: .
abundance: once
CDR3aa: CAWSVVEGNHGYTF

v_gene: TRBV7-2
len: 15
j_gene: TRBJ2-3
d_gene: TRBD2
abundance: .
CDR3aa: CASSSPGLGTDTQYF

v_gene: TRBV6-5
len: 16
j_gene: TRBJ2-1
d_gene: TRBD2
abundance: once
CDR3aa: CASSYLTLAGENEQFF

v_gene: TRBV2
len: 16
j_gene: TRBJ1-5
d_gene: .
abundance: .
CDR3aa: CASSEARGYSNQPQHF

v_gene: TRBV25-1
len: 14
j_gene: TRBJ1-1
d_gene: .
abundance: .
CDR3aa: CASSSPLTGNEAFF

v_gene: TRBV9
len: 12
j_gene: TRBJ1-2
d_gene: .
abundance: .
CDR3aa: CASSVGGDRYTF

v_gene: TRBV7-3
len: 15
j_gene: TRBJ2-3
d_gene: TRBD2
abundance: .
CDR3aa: CASSSAGGPADTQYF

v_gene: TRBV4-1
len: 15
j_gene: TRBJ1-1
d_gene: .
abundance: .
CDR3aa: CASSHPGEGGTEAFF

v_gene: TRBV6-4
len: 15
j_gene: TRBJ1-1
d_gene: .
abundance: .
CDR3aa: CASSPEQGLNTEAFF

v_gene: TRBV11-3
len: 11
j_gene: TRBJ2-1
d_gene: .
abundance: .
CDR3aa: CASSSINEQFF

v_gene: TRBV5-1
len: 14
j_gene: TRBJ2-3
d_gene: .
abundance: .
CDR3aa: CASSLGSTTDTQYF

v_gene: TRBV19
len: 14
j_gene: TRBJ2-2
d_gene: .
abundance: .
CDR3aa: CASSTSSVTGELFF

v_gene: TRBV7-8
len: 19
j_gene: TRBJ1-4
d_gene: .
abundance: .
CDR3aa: CASSLEAAGILSTNEKLFF

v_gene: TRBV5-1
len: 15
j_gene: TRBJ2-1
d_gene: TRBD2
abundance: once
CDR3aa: CASSLAAPLAGEQFF

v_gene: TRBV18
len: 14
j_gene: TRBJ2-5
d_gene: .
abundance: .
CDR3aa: CASSPREVSETQYF

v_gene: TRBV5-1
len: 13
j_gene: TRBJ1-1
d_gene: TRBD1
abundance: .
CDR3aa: CASSKTGDTEAFF